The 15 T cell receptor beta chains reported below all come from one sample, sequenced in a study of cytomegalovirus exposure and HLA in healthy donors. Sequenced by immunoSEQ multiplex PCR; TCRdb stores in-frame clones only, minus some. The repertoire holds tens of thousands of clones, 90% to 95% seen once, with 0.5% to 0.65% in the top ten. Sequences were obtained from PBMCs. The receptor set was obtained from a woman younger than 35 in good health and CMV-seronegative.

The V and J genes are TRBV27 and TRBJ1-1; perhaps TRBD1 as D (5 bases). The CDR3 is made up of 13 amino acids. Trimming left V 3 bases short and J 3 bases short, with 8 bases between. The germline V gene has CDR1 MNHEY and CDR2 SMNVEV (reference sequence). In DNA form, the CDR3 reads TGTGCCAGCAGTTTGACAGAACACACTGAAGCTTTCTTT. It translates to CASSLTEHTEAFF.

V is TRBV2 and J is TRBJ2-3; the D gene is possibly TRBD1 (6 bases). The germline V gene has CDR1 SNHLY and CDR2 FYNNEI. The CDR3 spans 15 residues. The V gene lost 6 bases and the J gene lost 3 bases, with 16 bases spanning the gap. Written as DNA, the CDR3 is TGTGCCAGCAGCTTCGGACAGTACAAGACAGATACGCAGTATTTT. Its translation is CASSFGQYKTDTQYF.

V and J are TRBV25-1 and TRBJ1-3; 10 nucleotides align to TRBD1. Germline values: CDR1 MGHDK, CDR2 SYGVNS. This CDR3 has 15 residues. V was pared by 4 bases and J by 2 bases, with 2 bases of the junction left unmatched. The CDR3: CASSVTGGAGNTIYF. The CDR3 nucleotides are TGTGCCAGCAGTGTGACAGGGGGCGCTGGAAACACCATATATTTT.

This CDR3 reads CAGGILYEQYF. The CDR3 nucleotides read TGTGCCGGGGGGATTCTCTACGAGCAGTACTTC. The rearrangement joins TRBV30 to TRBJ2-7; tentative D call: TRBD2 (6 bases). This CDR3 comprises 11 residues. With 8 bases removed from V and 3 bases from J, the gap between germline ends came to 11 bases. Germline V CDR1 and CDR2: GTSNPN, SVGIG (reference sequence).

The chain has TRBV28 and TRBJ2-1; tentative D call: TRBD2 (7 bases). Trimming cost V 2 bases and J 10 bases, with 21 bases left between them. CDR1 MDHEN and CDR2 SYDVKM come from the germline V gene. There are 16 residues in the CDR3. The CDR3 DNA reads TGTGCCAGCAGTTTAAGGGGGGGAAGGGGGGTAGGGGAGCAGTTCTTC. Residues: CASSLRGGRGVGEQFF.

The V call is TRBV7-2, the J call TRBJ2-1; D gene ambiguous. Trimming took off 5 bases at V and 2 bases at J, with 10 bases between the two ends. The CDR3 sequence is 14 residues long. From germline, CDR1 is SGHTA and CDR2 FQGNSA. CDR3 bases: TGTGCCAGCAGCCGCGCTTTGACCTACAATGAGCAGTTCTTC. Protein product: CASSRALTYNEQFF.

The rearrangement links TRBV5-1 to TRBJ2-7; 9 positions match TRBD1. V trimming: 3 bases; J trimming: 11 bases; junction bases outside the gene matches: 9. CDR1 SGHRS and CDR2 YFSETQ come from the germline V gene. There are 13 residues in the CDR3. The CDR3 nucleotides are TGCGCCAGCAGCTCATTGTCGCGGGACAGGGAGTACTTC. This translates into CASSSLSRDREYF.

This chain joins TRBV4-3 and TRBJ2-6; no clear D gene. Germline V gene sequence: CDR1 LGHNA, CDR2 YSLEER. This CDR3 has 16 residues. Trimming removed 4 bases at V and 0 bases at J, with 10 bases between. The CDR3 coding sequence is TGCGCCAGCAGCCCGGAGATTAGCTCTGGGGCCAACGTCCTGACTTTC. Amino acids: CASSPEISSGANVLTF.

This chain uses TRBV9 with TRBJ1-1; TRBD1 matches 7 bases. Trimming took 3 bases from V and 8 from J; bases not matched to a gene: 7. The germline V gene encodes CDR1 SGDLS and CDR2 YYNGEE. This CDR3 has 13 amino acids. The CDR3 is CASSGRQGGEAFF. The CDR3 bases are TGTGCCAGCAGCGGAAGACAGGGCGGAGAAGCTTTCTTT.

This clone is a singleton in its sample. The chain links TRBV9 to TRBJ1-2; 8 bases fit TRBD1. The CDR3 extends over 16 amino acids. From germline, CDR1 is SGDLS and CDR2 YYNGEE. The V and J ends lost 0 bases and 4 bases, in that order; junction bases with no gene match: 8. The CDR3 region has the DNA TGTGCCAGCAGCGTAGATAACAGGGGGAAGGGCTATGGCTACACCTTC. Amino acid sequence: CASSVDNRGKGYGYTF.

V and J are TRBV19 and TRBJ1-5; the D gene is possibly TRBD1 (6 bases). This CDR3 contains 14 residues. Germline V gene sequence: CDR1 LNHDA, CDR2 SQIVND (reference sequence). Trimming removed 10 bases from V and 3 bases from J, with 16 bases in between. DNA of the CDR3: TGTGCCACCCAACCGACAGGTAACAATCAGCCCCAGCATTTT. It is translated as CATQPTGNNQPQHF.

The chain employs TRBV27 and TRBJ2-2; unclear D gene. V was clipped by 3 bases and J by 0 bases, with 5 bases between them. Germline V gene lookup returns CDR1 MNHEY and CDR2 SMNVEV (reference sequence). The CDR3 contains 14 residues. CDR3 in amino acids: CASSFRSNTGELFF. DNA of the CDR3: TGTGCCAGCAGTTTCCGGTCGAACACCGGGGAGCTGTTTTTT.

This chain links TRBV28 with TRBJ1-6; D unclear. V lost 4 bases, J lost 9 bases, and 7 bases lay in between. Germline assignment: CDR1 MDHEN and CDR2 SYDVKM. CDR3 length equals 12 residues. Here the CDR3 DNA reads TGTGCCAGCAGTTCGGTCGGTTCACCCCTCCACTTT. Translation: CASSSVGSPLHF.

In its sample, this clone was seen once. CDR3 protein: CASSLGGERVSPLHF. The CDR3 DNA sequence: TGTGCCAGCAGCTTAGGGGGAGAGAGGGTTTCACCCCTCCACTTT. V gene TRBV7-2 combines with J gene TRBJ1-6; D not certain. V lost 1 base and J 9 bases, leaving 13 bases between the germline ends. Germline V gene sequence: CDR1 SGHTA, CDR2 FQGNSA. The CDR3 has 15 amino acids. Using reference TRBV7-2 and TRBJ1-6 for the parts outside the CDR3, the full variable domain is GAGVSQSPSNKVTEKGKDVELRCDPISGHTALYWYRQSLGQGLEFLIYFQGNSAPDKSGLPSDRFSAERTGGSVSTLTIQRTQQEDSAVYLCASSLGGERVSPLHFGNGTRLTVT.

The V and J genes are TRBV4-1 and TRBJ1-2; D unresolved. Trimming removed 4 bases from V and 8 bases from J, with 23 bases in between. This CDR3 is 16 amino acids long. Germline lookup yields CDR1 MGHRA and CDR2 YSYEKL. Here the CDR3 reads CASSLLPGQTKIGYTF. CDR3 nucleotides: TGCGCCAGCAGCCTCCTACCGGGTCAAACTAAGATAGGCTACACCTTC.